The clone carrying this T cell receptor (beta chain) was seen repeatedly, ten times or more. The sample originates from a study of T cells in Graves' hyperthyroidism and ophthalmopathy. Germline values: CDR1 SNHLY, CDR2 FYNNEI. The CDR3 spans 14 residues. Trimming cost V 8 bases and J 1 base, with 13 bases left between them. Hyperthyroidism had been newly diagnosed in patients aged 18 to 65, and its duration was under 2 months. The TCR beta CDR3 regions underwent amplification using RNA transcripts as the source. The HTBI primer set served for first-round RT-PCR of the TCR CDR3. From the multiplex PCR reads, TCRdb called clonotypes with MiXCR, one entry per CDR3 protein. The sample has fewer than 300,000 distinct CDR3 sequences, roughly 15% seen once.

Material: blood. The chain combines TRBV2 with TRBJ2-3; D possibly corresponds to TRBD1 (5 bases). The sequence came from a woman in her fifties or sixties with Graves' hyperthyroidism that later progressed to Graves' ophthalmopathy. The CDR3 DNA sequence: TGTGCCAGCGCAGGGTGGGTACGCACAGATACGCAGTATTTT. As protein: CASAGWVRTDTQYF. Full variable domain (outside the CDR3, taken from reference TRBV2 and TRBJ2-3): EPEVTQTPSHQVTQMGQEVILRCVPISNHLYFYWYRQILGQKVEFLVSFYNNEISEKSEIFDDQFSVERPDGSNFTLKIRSTKLEDSAMYFCASAGWVRTDTQYFGPGTRLTVL.